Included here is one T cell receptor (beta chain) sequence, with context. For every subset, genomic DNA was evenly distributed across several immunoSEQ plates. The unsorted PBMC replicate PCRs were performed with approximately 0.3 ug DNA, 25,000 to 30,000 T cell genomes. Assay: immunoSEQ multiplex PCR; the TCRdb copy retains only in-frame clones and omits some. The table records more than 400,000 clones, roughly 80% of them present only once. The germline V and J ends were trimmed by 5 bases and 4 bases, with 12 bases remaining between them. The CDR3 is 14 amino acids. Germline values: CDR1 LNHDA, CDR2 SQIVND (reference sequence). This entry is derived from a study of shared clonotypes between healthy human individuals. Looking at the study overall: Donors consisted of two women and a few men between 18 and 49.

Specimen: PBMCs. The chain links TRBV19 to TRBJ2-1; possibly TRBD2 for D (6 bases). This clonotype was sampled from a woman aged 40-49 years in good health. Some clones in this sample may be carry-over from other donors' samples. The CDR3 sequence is CASSPSGPYNEQFF. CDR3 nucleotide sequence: TGTGCCAGTAGTCCCAGCGGGCCTTACAATGAGCAGTTCTTC.